The 22 T cell receptor beta chains below all came from one sample that was sequenced in a study of CD8 T cells in Susac syndrome. RNA, at 0.5 to 1 ug, was reverse transcribed with random hexamers. TCRdb recomputed calls from the immunoSEQ multiplex PCR reads with MiXCR, one row per CDR3 protein. Of approximately 100,000 distinct CDR3 sequences in the sample, roughly 97% were seen once. Sequences were obtained from CD4+ T cells from PBMCs. The receptor set was obtained from a human donor in good health.

The chain combines TRBV6-1 with TRBJ2-3, with 7 bases lining up with TRBD2. CDR1 is MNHNS, CDR2 SASEGT, per germline. J gave up 5 bases and V 0 bases, and 5 bases lay outside the gene matches. The CDR3 is 15 residues long. CDR3 sequence reads: CASSEAAGLVDTQYF. The CDR3 bases are TGTGCCAGCAGTGAAGCGGCCGGACTAGTAGATACGCAGTATTTT.

The V call is TRBV4-3, the J call TRBJ2-7; the D gene is possibly TRBD1 (6 bases). V was cut by 0 bases and J by 4 bases, with 16 bases left in between. CDR1 and CDR2 from the germline V gene are LGHNA and YSLEER. The CDR3 totals 16 residues. As DNA, the CDR3 is TGCGCCAGCAGCCAAGATTTTATGACAGGTTCGTACGAGCAGTACTTC. It encodes CASSQDFMTGSYEQYF.

The chain employs TRBV7-9 and TRBJ2-2; 11 bases align to TRBD2. From germline, CDR1 is SEHNR and CDR2 FQNEAQ (reference sequence). V shed 3 bases and J 1 base; nucleotides not matched to a gene: 1. CDR3 size: 16 residues. CDR3 sequence reads: CASSFLAGGNTGELFF. CDR3 DNA: TGTGCCAGCAGCTTTCTAGCGGGAGGGAACACCGGGGAGCTGTTTTTT.

This chain connects TRBV3-1 to TRBJ2-1; 8 nucleotides line up with TRBD2. Trimming removed 5 bases from V and 7 bases from J; junction bases left unmatched: 7. CDR1 LGHDT and CDR2 YNNKEL come from the germline V gene (reference sequence). This CDR3 spans 14 amino acids. The CDR3, as DNA: TGTGCCAGCAGCGCGAGCGGGAGTAAGAATGAGCAGTTCTTC. This gives the protein CASSASGSKNEQFF.

The chain uses TRBV30 and TRBJ1-1, with a tentative D call TRBD1 (6 bases). The CDR3 is 14 amino acids. The germline V and J ends were trimmed by 7 bases and 2 bases, with 17 bases remaining between them. CDR1 is GTSNPN and CDR2 is SVGIG in the germline V gene (reference sequence). The CDR3 spells CASIPGQLNTEAFF. DNA of the CDR3: TGTGCCTCCATTCCGGGACAATTAAACACTGAAGCTTTCTTT.

The chain combines TRBV2 with TRBJ2-2; D may be TRBD2 (5 bases). V was cut by 4 bases and J by 1 base, with 10 bases left in between. The V gene's germline CDR1 is SNHLY and CDR2 FYNNEI. CDR3 length: 15 residues. In DNA form, the CDR3 reads TGTGCCAGCAGTGTGTACAGCGGGAACACCGGGGAGCTGTTTTTT. Translated: CASSVYSGNTGELFF.

This chain joins TRBV5-6 and TRBJ2-7; 7 bases agree with TRBD1. This CDR3 has 15 amino acids. The germline gives CDR1 SGHDT, CDR2 YYEEEE. Trimming took 4 bases from V and 5 from J; bases not matched to a gene: 12. CDR3 nucleotides: TGTGCCAGCAGCCTATATGACAGGGAAATCCACGAGCAGTACTTC. Translating gives CASSLYDREIHEQYF.

The chain employs TRBV5-4 and TRBJ2-5; 7 bases align to TRBD2. CDR1 is SGHNT, CDR2 YYREEE, per germline (reference sequence). CDR3 length: 13 residues. J was trimmed by 3 bases and V by 4 bases; bases with no gene match: 3. CDR3 in amino acids: CASSPAGEETQYF. The CDR3 DNA reads TGTGCCAGCAGCCCCGCGGGGGAAGAGACCCAGTACTTC.

This clonotype appeared a single time. The chain recombines TRBV3-1 with TRBJ1-1; D unclear. CDR1 is LGHDT, CDR2 YNNKEL, per germline (reference sequence). CDR3 size: 12 residues. V shed 4 bases and J shed 5 bases, with 8 bases lying between them. The CDR3 sequence: CASSPRQTEAFF. The CDR3 coding sequence is TGTGCCAGCAGCCCGCGACAAACTGAAGCTTTCTTT.

The chain couples TRBV23-1 to TRBJ2-1; D perhaps matches TRBD2 (6 bases). Being an ORF, TRBV23-1 has a function that is uncertain. Between the trimmed V and J ends, which lost 8 bases and 4 bases, there was a span of 33 bases. CDR3 length: 20 residues. This CDR3 reads CASATRGVPQRRRAYNEQFF. The CDR3 nucleotides are TGCGCCAGCGCCACAAGAGGGGTCCCTCAGCGCCGGAGGGCGTACAATGAGCAGTTCTTC.

The chain recombines TRBV3-1 with TRBJ2-7; D unclear. The CDR3 covers 13 residues. Looked up from germline, CDR1 is LGHDT and CDR2 is YNNKEL (reference sequence). V gave up 0 bases and J gave up 7 bases, with 10 bases separating them. The CDR3 bases are TGTGCCAGCAGCCAAGATAGGTTGCGGGAGCAGTACTTC. Its protein is CASSQDRLREQYF.

This chain links TRBV5-1 with TRBJ2-7; 9 nucleotides agree with TRBD2. CDR1 is SGHRS, CDR2 YFSETQ, per germline. CDR3 length equals 14 residues. Losses at the gene ends were 9 bases for V and 3 bases for J; bases not matched to a gene: 10. The CDR3 DNA is TGCGCCACCCAGAGATTAGCGGGGGACTACGAGCAGTACTTC. Encoded protein: CATQRLAGDYEQYF.

The V gene is TRBV28, the J gene TRBJ2-7, with TRBD1 matching 10 bases. The germline V gene has CDR1 MDHEN and CDR2 SYDVKM. The junction had 6 bases not matched to a gene; V was cut back by 6 bases and J by 4 bases. This CDR3 has 14 amino acids. CDR3 in DNA: TGTGCCAGCAGGACAGGGGGCGCTACGTACGAGCAGTACTTC. Translating it yields CASRTGGATYEQYF. Full variable domain (missing parts from reference TRBV28 and TRBJ2-7): DVKVTQSSRYLVKRTGEKVFLECVQDMDHENMFWYRQDPGLGLRLIYFSYDVKMKEKGDIPEGYSVSREKKERFSLILESASTNQTSMYLCASRTGGATYEQYFGPGTRLTVT.

The V and J genes are TRBV6-1 and TRBJ1-4; D call uncertain. The CDR3 spans 13 residues. V lost 3 bases to trimming and J lost 8 bases, with 10 bases between them. Per germline, CDR1 MNHNS and CDR2 SASEGT. CDR3 in amino acids: CASSDRMVEKLFF. Written as DNA, the CDR3 is TGTGCCAGCAGTGATCGGATGGTGGAAAAACTGTTTTTT.

The chain combines TRBV20-1 with TRBJ2-3, with 11 bases lining up with TRBD2. CDR1 is DFQATT, CDR2 SNEGSKA, per germline (reference sequence). With 3 bases clipped from V and 0 bases from J, the junction kept 8 bases outside the gene matches. The CDR3 is 17 residues long. CDR3 coding DNA: TGCAGTGCTAGTTCCGCTGCTAGCGGGGGGAGCACAGATACGCAGTATTTT. Protein sequence: CSASSAASGGSTDTQYF.

The rearrangement joins TRBV18 to TRBJ1-6; D uncertain. The V and J ends lost 4 bases and 3 bases respectively, with 7 bases between them. Germline V gene lookup returns CDR1 KGHSH and CDR2 LQKENI. CDR3 size: 14 residues. The CDR3 loop reads CASSQDLYNSPLHF. The CDR3 coding sequence is TGTGCCAGCTCACAGGACCTCTATAATTCACCCCTCCACTTT.

V usage is TRBV18 and J usage is TRBJ2-5; no clear D gene. The CDR3 consists of 12 residues. CDR1 is KGHSH, CDR2 LQKENI, per germline. V lost 4 bases to trimming and J lost 9 bases, with 12 bases between them. The CDR3 is CASSRVQMAQYF. CDR3 DNA sequence: TGTGCCAGCTCACGGGTCCAAATGGCCCAGTACTTC.

The V gene is TRBV20-1, the J gene TRBJ2-3, with 7 bases fitting TRBD1. CDR3 length: 15 amino acids. Germline V gives CDR1 DFQATT, CDR2 SNEGSKA (reference sequence). With 1 base clipped from V and 4 bases from J, the junction kept 8 bases outside the gene matches. For the CDR3, the DNA is TGCAGTGCTAGAGGACAGGGCATAGGAGCAGATACGCAGTATTTT. Protein product: CSARGQGIGADTQYF.

This chain links TRBV6-5 with TRBJ2-7; 10 nucleotides agree with TRBD1. The CDR3 is 15 amino acids. V shed 7 bases, J shed 5 bases, and the junction held 11 bases outside the gene matches. Per the germline V gene, CDR1 is MNHEY and CDR2 is SVGAGI. This CDR3 is CASKSPGQGIHEQYF. Written as DNA, the CDR3 is TGTGCCAGCAAATCTCCGGGACAGGGGATACACGAGCAGTACTTC.

In DNA, the CDR3 is TGTGCCAGCACCCAGGGAGGCCGAAATCAGCCCCAGCATTTT. Amino acids: CASTQGGRNQPQHF. The genes are TRBV6-2 or TRBV6-3 and TRBJ1-5, with D perhaps TRBD1 (5 bases). This CDR3 comprises 14 residues. V was cut by 7 bases and J by 4 bases, with 14 bases left in between. Germline-derived CDR1 and CDR2 are MNHEY and SVGEGT.

The chain employs TRBV7-9 and TRBJ1-1; tentative D call: TRBD1 (5 bases). CDR1 and CDR2 from the germline V gene are SEHNR and FQNEAQ (reference sequence). V lost 7 bases to trimming and J lost 0 bases, with 12 bases between them. The CDR3 is made up of 14 amino acids. Here the CDR3 reads CASNSTALNTEAFF. Here the CDR3 DNA reads TGTGCCAGCAACTCGACAGCCCTGAACACTGAAGCTTTCTTT.

The rearrangement uses TRBV7-2 and TRBJ2-2; no reliable D call. The germline gives CDR1 SGHTA, CDR2 FQGNSA. Trimming removed 4 bases at V and 4 bases at J, with 4 bases between. There are 12 residues in the CDR3. CDR3 DNA: TGTGCCAGCAGCTATGGCACCGGGGAGCTGTTTTTT. It yields the protein CASSYGTGELFF.